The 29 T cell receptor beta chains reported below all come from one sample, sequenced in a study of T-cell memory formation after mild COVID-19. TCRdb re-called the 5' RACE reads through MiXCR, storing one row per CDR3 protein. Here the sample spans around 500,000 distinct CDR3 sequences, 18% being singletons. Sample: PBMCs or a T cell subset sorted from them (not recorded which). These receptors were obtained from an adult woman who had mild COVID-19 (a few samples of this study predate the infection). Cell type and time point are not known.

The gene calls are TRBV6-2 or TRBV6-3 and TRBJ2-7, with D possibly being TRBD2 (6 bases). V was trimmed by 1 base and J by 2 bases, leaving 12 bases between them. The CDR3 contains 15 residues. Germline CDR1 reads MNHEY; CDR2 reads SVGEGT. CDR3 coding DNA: TGTGCCAGCAGTTACTTGCGGGACGTACCCTACGAGCAGTACTTC. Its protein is CASSYLRDVPYEQYF.

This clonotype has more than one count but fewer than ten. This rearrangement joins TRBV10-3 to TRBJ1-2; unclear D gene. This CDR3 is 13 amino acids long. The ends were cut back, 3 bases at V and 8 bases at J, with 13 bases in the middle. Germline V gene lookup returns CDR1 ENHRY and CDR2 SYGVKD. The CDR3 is CAISEQPYGGYTF. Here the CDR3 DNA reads TGTGCCATCAGTGAACAGCCCTATGGGGGCTACACCTTC.

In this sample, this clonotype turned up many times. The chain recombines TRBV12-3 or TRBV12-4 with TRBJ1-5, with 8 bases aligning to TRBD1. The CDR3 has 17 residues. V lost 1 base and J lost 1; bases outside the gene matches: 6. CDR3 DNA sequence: TGTGCCAGCAGTTTAGGACAGGGGATACGGAGCAATCAGCCCCAGCATTTT. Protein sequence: CASSLGQGIRSNQPQHF.

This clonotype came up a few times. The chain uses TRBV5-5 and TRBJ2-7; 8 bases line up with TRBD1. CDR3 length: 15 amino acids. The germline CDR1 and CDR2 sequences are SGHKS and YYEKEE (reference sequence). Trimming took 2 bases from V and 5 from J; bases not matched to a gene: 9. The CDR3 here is CASSFLTGGQDEQYF. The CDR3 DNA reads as TGTGCCAGCAGCTTTTTAACAGGGGGGCAGGACGAGCAGTACTTC.

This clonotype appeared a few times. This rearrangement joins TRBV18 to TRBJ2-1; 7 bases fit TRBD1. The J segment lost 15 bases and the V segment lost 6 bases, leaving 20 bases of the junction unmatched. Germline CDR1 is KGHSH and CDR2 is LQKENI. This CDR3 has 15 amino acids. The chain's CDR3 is CASSHERDRVTMPFF. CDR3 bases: TGTGCCAGCTCCCATGAGAGGGACAGAGTTACAATGCCGTTCTTC.

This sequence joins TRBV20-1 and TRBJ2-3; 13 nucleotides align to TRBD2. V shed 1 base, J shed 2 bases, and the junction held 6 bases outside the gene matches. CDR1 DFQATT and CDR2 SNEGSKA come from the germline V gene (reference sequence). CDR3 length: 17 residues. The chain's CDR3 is CSARGTSGSRLTDTQYF. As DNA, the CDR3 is TGCAGTGCTAGAGGGACTAGCGGGAGCAGACTCACAGATACGCAGTATTTT.

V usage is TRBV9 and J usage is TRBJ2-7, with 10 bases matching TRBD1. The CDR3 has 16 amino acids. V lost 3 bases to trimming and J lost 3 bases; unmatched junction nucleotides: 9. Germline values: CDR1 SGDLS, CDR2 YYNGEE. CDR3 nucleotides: TGTGCCAGCAGCGCTACCCCCGGGACAGGGGACTACGAGCAGTACTTC. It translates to CASSATPGTGDYEQYF.

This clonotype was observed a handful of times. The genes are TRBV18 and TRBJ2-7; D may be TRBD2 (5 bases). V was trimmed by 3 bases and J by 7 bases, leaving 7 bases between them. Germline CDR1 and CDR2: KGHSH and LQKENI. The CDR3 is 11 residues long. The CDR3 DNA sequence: TGTGCCAGCTCACCTAGCGATGAGCAGTACTTC. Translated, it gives CASSPSDEQYF.

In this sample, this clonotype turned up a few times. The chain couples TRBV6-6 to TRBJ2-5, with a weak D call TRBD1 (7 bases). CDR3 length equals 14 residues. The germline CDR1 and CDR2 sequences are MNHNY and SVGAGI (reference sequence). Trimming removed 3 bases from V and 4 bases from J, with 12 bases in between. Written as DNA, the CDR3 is TGTGCCAGCAGTTATGGGCAGGGGGGAGAGACCCAGTACTTC. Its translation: CASSYGQGGETQYF.

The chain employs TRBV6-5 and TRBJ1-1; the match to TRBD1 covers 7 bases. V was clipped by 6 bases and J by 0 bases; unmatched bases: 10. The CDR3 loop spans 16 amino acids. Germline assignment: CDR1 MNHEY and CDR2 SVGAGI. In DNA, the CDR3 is TGTGCCAGCAGGAAGGGGGCTGCCAAAATGAACACTGAAGCTTTCTTT. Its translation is CASRKGAAKMNTEAFF.

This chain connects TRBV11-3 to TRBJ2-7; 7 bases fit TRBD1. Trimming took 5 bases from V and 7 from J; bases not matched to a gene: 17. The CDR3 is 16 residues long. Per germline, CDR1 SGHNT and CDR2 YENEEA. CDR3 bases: TGTGCCAGCAGCCACCTGCGGTCAGGGGGTCGCTGGGAGCAGTACTTC. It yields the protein CASSHLRSGGRWEQYF.

CDR3 in DNA: TGTGCCAGCAGTTTAAGGTACGTGGCGGCCCAGCATTTT. Protein: CASSLRYVAAQHF. The rearrangement uses TRBV12-3 or TRBV12-4 and TRBJ1-5; D remains unclear. This CDR3 comprises 13 residues. V lost 2 bases and J 11 bases, leaving 13 bases between the germline ends.

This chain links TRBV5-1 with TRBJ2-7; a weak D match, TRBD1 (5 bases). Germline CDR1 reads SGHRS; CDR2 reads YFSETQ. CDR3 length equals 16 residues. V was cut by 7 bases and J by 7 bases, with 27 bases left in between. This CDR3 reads CASVGHSWLIFSEQYF. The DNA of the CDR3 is TGCGCCAGCGTAGGACACAGTTGGCTAATCTTCTCGGAGCAGTACTTC.

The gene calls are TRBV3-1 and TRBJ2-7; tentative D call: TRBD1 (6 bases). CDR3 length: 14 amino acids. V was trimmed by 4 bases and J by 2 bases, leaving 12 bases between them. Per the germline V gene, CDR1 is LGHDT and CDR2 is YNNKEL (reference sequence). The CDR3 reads CASSPRQAAYEQYF. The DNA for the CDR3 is TGTGCCAGCAGCCCCCGACAGGCGGCCTACGAGCAGTACTTC.

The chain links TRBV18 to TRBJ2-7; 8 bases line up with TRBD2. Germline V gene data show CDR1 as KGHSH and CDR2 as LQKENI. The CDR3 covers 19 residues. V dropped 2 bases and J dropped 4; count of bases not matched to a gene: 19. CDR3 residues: CASSPTQGAGTRTLYEQYF. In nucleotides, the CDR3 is TGTGCCAGCTCACCAACCCAGGGCGCCGGGACTAGGACCTTGTACGAGCAGTACTTC.

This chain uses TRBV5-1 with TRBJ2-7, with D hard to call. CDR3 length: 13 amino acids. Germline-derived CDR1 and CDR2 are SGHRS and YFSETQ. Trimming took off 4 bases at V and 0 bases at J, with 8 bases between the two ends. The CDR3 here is CASSAPSSYEQYF. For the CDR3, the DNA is TGCGCCAGCAGCGCCCCGAGCTCCTACGAGCAGTACTTC.

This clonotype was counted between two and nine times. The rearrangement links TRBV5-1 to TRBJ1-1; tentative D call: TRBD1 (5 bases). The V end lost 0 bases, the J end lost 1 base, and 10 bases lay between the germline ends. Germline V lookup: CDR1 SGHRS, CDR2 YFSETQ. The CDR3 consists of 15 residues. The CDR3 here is CASSLEVRGNTEAFF. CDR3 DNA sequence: TGCGCCAGCAGCTTGGAAGTAAGGGGGAACACTGAAGCTTTCTTT.

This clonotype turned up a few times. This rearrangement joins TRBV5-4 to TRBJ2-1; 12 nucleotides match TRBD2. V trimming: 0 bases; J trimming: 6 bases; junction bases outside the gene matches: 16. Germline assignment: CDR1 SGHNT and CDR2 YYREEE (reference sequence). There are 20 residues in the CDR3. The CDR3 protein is CASSLAPSGRVGNKGNEQFF. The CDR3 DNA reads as TGTGCCAGCAGCTTGGCCCCTAGCGGGAGGGTCGGGAACAAGGGCAATGAGCAGTTCTTC.

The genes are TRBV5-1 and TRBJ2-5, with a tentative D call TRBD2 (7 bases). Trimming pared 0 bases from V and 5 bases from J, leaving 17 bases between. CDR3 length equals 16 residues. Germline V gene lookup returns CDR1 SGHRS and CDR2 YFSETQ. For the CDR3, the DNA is TGCGCCAGCAGCTTGGTAGTGGGGGGGGCTGCGGAGACCCAGTACTTC. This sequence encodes CASSLVVGGAAETQYF.

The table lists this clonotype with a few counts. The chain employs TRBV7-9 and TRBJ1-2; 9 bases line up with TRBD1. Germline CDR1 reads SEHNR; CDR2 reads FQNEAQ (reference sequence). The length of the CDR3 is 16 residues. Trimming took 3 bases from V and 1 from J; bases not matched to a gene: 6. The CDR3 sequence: CASSFPGTGHNYGYTF. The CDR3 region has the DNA TGTGCCAGCAGCTTCCCCGGGACAGGGCATAACTATGGCTACACCTTC.

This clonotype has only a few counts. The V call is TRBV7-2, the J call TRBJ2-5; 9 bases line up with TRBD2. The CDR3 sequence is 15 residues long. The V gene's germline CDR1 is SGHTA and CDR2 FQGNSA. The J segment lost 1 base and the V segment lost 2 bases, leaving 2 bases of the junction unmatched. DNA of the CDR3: TGTGCCAGCAGCTTACTGGGACTAGCCCAAGAGACCCAGTACTTC. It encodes CASSLLGLAQETQYF.

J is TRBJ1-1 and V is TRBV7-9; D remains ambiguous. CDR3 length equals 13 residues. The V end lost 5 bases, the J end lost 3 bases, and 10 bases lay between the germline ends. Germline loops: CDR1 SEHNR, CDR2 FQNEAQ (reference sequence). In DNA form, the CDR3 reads TGTGCCAGCAGCGCCGGTCGGGACACTGAAGCTTTCTTT. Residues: CASSAGRDTEAFF. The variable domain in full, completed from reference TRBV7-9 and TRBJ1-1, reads DTGVSQNPRHKITKRGQNVTFRCDPISEHNRLYWYRQTLGQGPEFLTYFQNEAQLEKSRLLSDRFSAERPKGSFSTLEIQRTEQGDSAMYLCASSAGRDTEAFFGQGTRLTVV.

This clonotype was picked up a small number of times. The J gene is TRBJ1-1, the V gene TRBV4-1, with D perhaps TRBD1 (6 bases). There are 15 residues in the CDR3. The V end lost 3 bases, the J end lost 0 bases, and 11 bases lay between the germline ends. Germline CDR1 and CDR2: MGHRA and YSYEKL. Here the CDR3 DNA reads TGCGCCAGCAGCCATGGCCGGGGGCTGAACACTGAAGCTTTCTTT. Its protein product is CASSHGRGLNTEAFF.

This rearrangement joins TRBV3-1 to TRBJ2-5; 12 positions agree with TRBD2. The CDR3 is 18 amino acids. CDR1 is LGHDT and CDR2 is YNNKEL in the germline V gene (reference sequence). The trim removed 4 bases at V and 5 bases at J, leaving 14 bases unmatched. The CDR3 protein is CASSPDIASGGASETQYF. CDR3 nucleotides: TGTGCCAGCAGCCCTGACATAGCTAGCGGGGGGGCCTCCGAGACCCAGTACTTC.

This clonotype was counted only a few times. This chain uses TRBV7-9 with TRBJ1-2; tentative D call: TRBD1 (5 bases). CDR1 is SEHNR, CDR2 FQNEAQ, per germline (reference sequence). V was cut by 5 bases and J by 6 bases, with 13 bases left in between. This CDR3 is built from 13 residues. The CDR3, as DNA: TGTGCCAGCAGCCCAGGGTTCATGGATGGCTACACCTTC. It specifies CASSPGFMDGYTF.

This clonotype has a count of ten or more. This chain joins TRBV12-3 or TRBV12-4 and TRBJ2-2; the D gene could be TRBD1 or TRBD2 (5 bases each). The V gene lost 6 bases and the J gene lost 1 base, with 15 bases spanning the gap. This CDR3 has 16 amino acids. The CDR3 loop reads CASSRDRRGNTGELFF. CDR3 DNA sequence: TGTGCCAGCAGCCGGGACCGGCGCGGGAACACCGGGGAGCTGTTTTTT.

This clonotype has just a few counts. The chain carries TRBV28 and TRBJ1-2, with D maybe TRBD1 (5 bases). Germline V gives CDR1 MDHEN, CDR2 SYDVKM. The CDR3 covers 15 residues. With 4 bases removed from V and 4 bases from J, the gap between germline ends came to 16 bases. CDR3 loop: CASSSGDAGSYGYTF. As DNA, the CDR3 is TGTGCCAGCAGTTCGGGGGATGCCGGGAGCTATGGCTACACCTTC.

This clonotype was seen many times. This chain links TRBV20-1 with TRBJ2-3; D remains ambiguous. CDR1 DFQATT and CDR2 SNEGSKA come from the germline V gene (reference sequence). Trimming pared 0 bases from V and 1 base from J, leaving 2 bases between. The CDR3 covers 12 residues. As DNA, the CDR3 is TGCAGTGCTAGAGACGGCACAGATACGCAGTATTTT. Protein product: CSARDGTDTQYF.

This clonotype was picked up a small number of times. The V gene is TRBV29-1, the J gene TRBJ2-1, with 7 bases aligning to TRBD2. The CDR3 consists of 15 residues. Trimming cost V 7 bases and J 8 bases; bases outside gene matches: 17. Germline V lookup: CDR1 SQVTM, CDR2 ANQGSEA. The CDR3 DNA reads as TGCAGCGCCCGGGAGGCGGTGCCCCGGTTCGATGAGCAGTTCTTC. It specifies CSAREAVPRFDEQFF.